A single sample is the source of the 11 T cell receptor beta chains below, sequenced in a study of CD8 T cells in ankylosing spondylitis. General observations from the study: Seemingly characteristic of ankylosing spondylitis blood was a TCR beta motif consisting of fewer than 10 highly homologous variants.

Their antigens remain unidentified. TCRdb reprocessed the 5' RACE reads with MiXCR, giving one entry per CDR3 protein. The data show about 540,000 distinct CDR3 sequences, approximately 12% seen once. Sequences were obtained from blood, either unsorted or a sorted T cell fraction (not recorded which). These receptors were collected from a male donor with ankylosing spondylitis.

The chain is built from TRBV11-3 and TRBJ1-1, with TRBD1 as a possible D gene (6 bases). Germline CDR1 SGHNT, CDR2 YENEEA. V was clipped by 5 bases and J by 0 bases, with 10 bases between them. This CDR3 is built from 14 residues. Here the CDR3 reads CASSDRQMNTEAFF. Here the CDR3 DNA reads TGTGCCAGCAGCGACAGGCAAATGAACACTGAAGCTTTCTTT.

V gene TRBV5-6 combines with J gene TRBJ2-3; TRBD1 or TRBD2 may be the D gene (5 bases each). CDR1 and CDR2 from the germline V gene are SGHDT and YYEEEE. The CDR3 is 13 residues long. Between the trimmed V and J ends, which lost 7 bases and 6 bases, there was a span of 15 bases. CDR3 in amino acids: CASGLGWGDTQYF. The CDR3 bases are TGTGCCAGCGGACTTGGGTGGGGCGATACGCAGTATTTT.

This rearrangement joins TRBV20-1 to TRBJ2-5, with D possibly TRBD2 on 6 matching bases. The germline gives CDR1 DFQATT, CDR2 SNEGSKA (reference sequence). The CDR3 is made up of 13 amino acids. The V end lost 6 bases, the J end lost 7 bases, and 18 bases lay between the germline ends. In DNA form, the CDR3 reads TGCAGTGCGGCAACGGGACTCCCTGTGACCCAGTACTTC. This codes for CSAATGLPVTQYF.

The V gene is TRBV20-1, the J gene TRBJ2-7; 8 positions match TRBD1. Germline loops: CDR1 DFQATT, CDR2 SNEGSKA (reference sequence). V was clipped by 3 bases and J by 2 bases; unmatched bases: 6. This CDR3 spans 14 amino acids. Written as DNA, the CDR3 is TGCAGTGCTAGCCCCGGACAGGGAACCTACGAGCAGTACTTC. Encoded protein: CSASPGQGTYEQYF.

A few counts support this clonotype. This chain uses TRBV5-1 with TRBJ2-3; 14 bases are shared with TRBD2. The CDR3 covers 16 residues. The V gene end was trimmed by 4 bases and the J gene end by 4 bases; junction bases not matched to a gene: 5. CDR1 is SGHRS, CDR2 YFSETQ, per germline. CDR3 in amino acids: CASSTGLAGAADTQYF. CDR3 sequence (DNA): TGCGCCAGCAGCACGGGACTAGCGGGAGCAGCAGATACGCAGTATTTT.

This clonotype was seen a few times. V gene TRBV7-9 combines with J gene TRBJ2-2; D is ambiguous. Germline V lookup: CDR1 SEHNR, CDR2 FQNEAQ (reference sequence). This CDR3 is 17 amino acids long. Trimming pared 0 bases from V and 4 bases from J, leaving 15 bases between. CDR3 sequence: CASSLARPIKGTGELFF. DNA of the CDR3: TGTGCCAGCAGCTTAGCTAGGCCCATCAAAGGCACCGGGGAGCTGTTTTTT.

This clonotype was detected a few times. The J gene is TRBJ2-7, the V gene TRBV20-1; TRBD2 matches at 13 bases. CDR1 DFQATT and CDR2 SNEGSKA come from the germline V gene (reference sequence). CDR3 length: 15 amino acids. The J segment lost 4 bases and the V segment lost 3 bases, leaving 6 bases of the junction unmatched. The CDR3 DNA is TGCAGTGCTAGGGAACCGGGACTAGCGGGGTACGAGCAGTACTTC. This gives the protein CSAREPGLAGYEQYF.

This clonotype was counted between two and nine times. The gene calls are TRBV12-3 or TRBV12-4 and TRBJ2-7; D not certain. The CDR3 sequence is 13 residues long. Trimming stripped 6 bases from V and 1 base from J, with 10 bases between. The CDR3 reads CASRLHASYEQYF. The CDR3 nucleotides are TGTGCCAGCAGGCTACATGCATCCTACGAGCAGTACTTC.

This chain uses TRBV24-1 with TRBJ1-2, with D possibly being TRBD1 (5 bases). With 6 bases removed from V and 2 bases from J, the gap between germline ends came to 6 bases. Looked up from germline, CDR1 is KGHDR and CDR2 is SFDVKD. There are 12 residues in the CDR3. CDR3 DNA: TGTGCCACCAGTCGGGGGAACTATGGCTACACCTTC. Protein sequence: CATSRGNYGYTF.

V and J are TRBV3-1 and TRBJ2-7; either TRBD1 or TRBD2 may fit D (5 bases each). The CDR3 runs to 13 residues. Germline V gene data show CDR1 as LGHDT and CDR2 as YNNKEL (reference sequence). Trimming cost V 1 base and J 7 bases, with 11 bases left between them. As DNA, the CDR3 is TGTGCCAGCAGCCAAGGGGACGGCTATGAGCAGTACTTC. Residues: CASSQGDGYEQYF.

In regard to this clonotype: Possible read error: a much larger clone is one base away. The CDR3 protein is CASSLGRAYEQYF. In DNA, the CDR3 is TGTGCCAGCAGCCTCGGGAGGGCCTACGAGCAGTACTTC. The chain links TRBV5-6 to TRBJ2-7; 8 bases fit TRBD2. Per the germline V gene, CDR1 is SGHDT and CDR2 is YYEEEE. The CDR3 runs 13 residues. V was pared by 4 bases and J by 2 bases, with 2 bases of the junction left unmatched.